This T cell receptor beta chain came from a study of shared clonotypes between healthy human individuals. TCRdb's table, derived via immunoSEQ multiplex PCR, lists solely in-frame clones and lacks some. The sample holds about 1.1 million clones, about 84% seen once. The study, taken as a whole, reports: Roughly 5% of naive CD4 clonotypes were shared across a few donors.

About this clone itself: The antigen is not known.

The V gene's germline CDR1 is SGHTA and CDR2 FQGNSA. Between the trimmed V and J ends, which lost 3 bases and 3 bases, there was a span of 12 bases. This CDR3 comprises 14 residues. Among the donors, all were Caucasian adults who lived in Nashville, Tennessee. This chain joins TRBV7-2 and TRBJ2-7; the D gene is possibly TRBD1 (5 bases). This TCR was recovered from a man aged 18 to 30 in good health. Some clones in this sample may be carry-over from other donors' samples. Sequencing input: memory CD4+ T cells from PBMCs. The subset here: CD45RA-negative fraction. CDR3 in amino acids: CASSLETVGYEQYF. As DNA, the CDR3 is TGTGCCAGCAGCTTGGAGACAGTGGGCTACGAGCAGTACTTC. The full variable domain, completed using reference TRBV7-2 and TRBJ2-7, is GAGVSQSPSNKVTEKGKDVELRCDPISGHTALYWYRQSLGQGLEFLIYFQGNSAPDKSGLPSDRFSAERTGGSVSTLTIQRTQQEDSAVYLCASSLETVGYEQYFGPGTRLTVT.